This TCR beta chain is from a study of cytomegalovirus exposure and HLA in healthy donors. Study-wide context: Researchers previously reported finding 100 million or so unique TCR beta sequences from about 200 million T cells. Study findings and constraints: With high specificity and sensitivity, the classifier reportedly diagnosed cytomegalovirus status.

13 Jbeta primers and 60 Vbeta primers were used for the PCR. The data were produced by immunoSEQ multiplex PCR, yet TCRdb's version contains in-frame clones alone and is incomplete. Altogether 150,000 to 180,000 clones are present, over 65% being singletons, with the ten largest covering roughly 4%. V lost 3 bases and J lost 3; bases outside the gene matches: 13. CDR3 length: 17 residues. In germline, CDR1 is SGHRS, CDR2 YFSETQ. This clone appeared a single time. Its antigen is not identified. This chain joins TRBV5-1 and TRBJ1-1, with 8 bases that match TRBD1. The sequence was obtained from a woman in her thirties or forties in good health and CMV-seronegative. The sample taken for sequencing was PBMCs. CDR3 sequence reads: CASSSRPGTGSDTEAFF. For the CDR3, the DNA is TGCGCCAGCAGCTCCAGGCCTGGGACAGGATCGGACACTGAAGCTTTCTTT.